The T cell receptor (beta chain) described here comes from a study of OX40 agonist ivuxolimab in advanced cancers. Study background: Participants averaged approximately 60 years of age (range about 23 to 79) and were around 85% male. Study-level points and caveats: Certain nonresponding patients likewise had low normalized T-cell clonal expansion. Patients with a partial response at 0.1-3.0 mg/kg had among the lowest clonal expansion. At 0.1 to 3.0 mg/kg and by week 6, CD4+ and CD8+ T cells in the blood had expanded clonally.

Germline values: CDR1 MNHEY, CDR2 SVGAGI. CDR3 size: 15 residues. The V gene lost 5 bases and the J gene lost 2 bases, with 15 bases spanning the gap. Assay: immunoSEQ multiplex PCR; the TCRdb copy retains only in-frame clones and omits some. The sample has about 69,000 clones; roughly 90% are singletons. With regard to this clone: Antigen unknown.

Material: CD4+ or CD8+ T cells sorted from blood, obtained in a trial of the OX40 agonist ivuxolimab. This receptor was obtained from an adult with an advanced solid tumor such as melanoma, head and neck, liver or kidney cancer. The chain has TRBV6-5 and TRBJ1-1; D is unresolved. The CDR3 region has the DNA TGTGCCAGCAGTACCGTACAGCTGGCCAACACTGAAGCTTTCTTT. Encoded protein: CASSTVQLANTEAFF.